These 7 T cell receptor beta chains were sequenced from one sample in a study of T-cell reconstitution after alpha-beta-depleted transplantation in children. Preparation of the TCRbeta library was carried out with unique molecular identifiers. TCRdb processed the PCR reads anew with MiXCR; each CDR3 protein has one entry. Here the sample spans 130,000 or so distinct CDR3 sequences, 9.7% being singletons. Sample: PBMCs, mostly from graft donor cells, taken 180 days after TCRalphabeta/CD19-depleted stem cell transplant. The source of these receptors is a girl under three years old who had a stem cell transplant for combined immunodeficiency, so the T cells may come from the graft donor.

In its sample, this clonotype was seen once. V gene TRBV4-3 combines with J gene TRBJ2-7; the match to TRBD2 covers 10 bases. The CDR3 consists of 17 residues. CDR1 LGHNA and CDR2 YSLEER come from the germline V gene. The V and J ends lost 0 bases and 6 bases, in that order; junction bases with no gene match: 11. Here the CDR3 reads CASSQDSQREGLTEQYF. In nucleotides, the CDR3 is TGCGCCAGCAGCCAAGATAGCCAGCGGGAGGGCCTGACCGAGCAGTACTTC.

This clonotype was seen ten or more times. The chain is built from TRBV27 and TRBJ2-1; 7 nucleotides match TRBD1. Per germline, CDR1 MNHEY and CDR2 SMNVEV (reference sequence). Germline trimming cut 1 base from V and 6 bases from J; bases unmatched to any gene: 0. The CDR3 runs 13 residues. The chain's CDR3 is CASSLYRGNEQFF. Written as DNA, the CDR3 is TGTGCCAGCAGTTTATACAGGGGCAATGAGCAGTTCTTC.

This clonotype was recorded a few times. The germline gene is not matched at one end of the junction; a read error may be the cause. The rearrangement joins TRBV7-2 to TRBJ2-1; TRBD1 is a possible D gene (5 bases). The CDR3 length is 16 residues. Per the germline V gene, CDR1 is SGHTA and CDR2 is FQGNSA. CDR3 sequence reads: CASSLVGVGSYNQQFF. CDR3 DNA: TGTGCCAGCAGCCTGGTAGGGGTCGGGTCCTACAATCAGCAGTTCTTC.

Ten or more counts support this clonotype. The chain has TRBV20-1 and TRBJ1-1, with a tentative D call TRBD1 (5 bases). Trimming cost V 2 bases and J 8 bases, with 18 bases left between them. Per germline, CDR1 DFQATT and CDR2 SNEGSKA (reference sequence). The CDR3 loop spans 14 amino acids. The CDR3 spells CSARRDRAWGEAFF. For the CDR3, the DNA is TGCAGTGCTAGAAGGGACCGGGCGTGGGGGGAAGCTTTCTTT.

This sequence joins TRBV6-5 and TRBJ1-1; D uncertain. V was trimmed by 0 bases and J by 7 bases, leaving 9 bases between them. The CDR3 totals 13 residues. From germline, CDR1 is MNHEY and CDR2 SVGAGI. The CDR3: CASSYSSGSEAFF. CDR3 nucleotide sequence: TGTGCCAGCAGTTACTCGAGTGGGAGTGAAGCTTTCTTT.

This clonotype was seen ten or more times. The V call is TRBV20-1, the J call TRBJ2-7; a possible D gene is TRBD1 (5 bases). The CDR3 totals 14 residues. Deletions cut 0 bases from V and 0 bases from J, with 9 bases between. Germline CDR1 DFQATT, CDR2 SNEGSKA (reference sequence). The CDR3: CSARDDSSSYEQYF. In DNA, the CDR3 is TGCAGTGCTAGAGATGACAGCAGCTCCTACGAGCAGTACTTC.

This clonotype was observed a few times. The chain has TRBV5-6 and TRBJ2-3, with D perhaps matching TRBD1 (6 bases). The CDR3 consists of 16 residues. Trimming cost V 2 bases and J 2 bases, with 15 bases left between them. Per germline, CDR1 SGHDT and CDR2 YYEEEE. The CDR3 DNA reads as TGTGCCAGCAGCTTCACAGGGAAGGCGGACACAGATACGCAGTATTTT. Its translation is CASSFTGKADTDTQYF.